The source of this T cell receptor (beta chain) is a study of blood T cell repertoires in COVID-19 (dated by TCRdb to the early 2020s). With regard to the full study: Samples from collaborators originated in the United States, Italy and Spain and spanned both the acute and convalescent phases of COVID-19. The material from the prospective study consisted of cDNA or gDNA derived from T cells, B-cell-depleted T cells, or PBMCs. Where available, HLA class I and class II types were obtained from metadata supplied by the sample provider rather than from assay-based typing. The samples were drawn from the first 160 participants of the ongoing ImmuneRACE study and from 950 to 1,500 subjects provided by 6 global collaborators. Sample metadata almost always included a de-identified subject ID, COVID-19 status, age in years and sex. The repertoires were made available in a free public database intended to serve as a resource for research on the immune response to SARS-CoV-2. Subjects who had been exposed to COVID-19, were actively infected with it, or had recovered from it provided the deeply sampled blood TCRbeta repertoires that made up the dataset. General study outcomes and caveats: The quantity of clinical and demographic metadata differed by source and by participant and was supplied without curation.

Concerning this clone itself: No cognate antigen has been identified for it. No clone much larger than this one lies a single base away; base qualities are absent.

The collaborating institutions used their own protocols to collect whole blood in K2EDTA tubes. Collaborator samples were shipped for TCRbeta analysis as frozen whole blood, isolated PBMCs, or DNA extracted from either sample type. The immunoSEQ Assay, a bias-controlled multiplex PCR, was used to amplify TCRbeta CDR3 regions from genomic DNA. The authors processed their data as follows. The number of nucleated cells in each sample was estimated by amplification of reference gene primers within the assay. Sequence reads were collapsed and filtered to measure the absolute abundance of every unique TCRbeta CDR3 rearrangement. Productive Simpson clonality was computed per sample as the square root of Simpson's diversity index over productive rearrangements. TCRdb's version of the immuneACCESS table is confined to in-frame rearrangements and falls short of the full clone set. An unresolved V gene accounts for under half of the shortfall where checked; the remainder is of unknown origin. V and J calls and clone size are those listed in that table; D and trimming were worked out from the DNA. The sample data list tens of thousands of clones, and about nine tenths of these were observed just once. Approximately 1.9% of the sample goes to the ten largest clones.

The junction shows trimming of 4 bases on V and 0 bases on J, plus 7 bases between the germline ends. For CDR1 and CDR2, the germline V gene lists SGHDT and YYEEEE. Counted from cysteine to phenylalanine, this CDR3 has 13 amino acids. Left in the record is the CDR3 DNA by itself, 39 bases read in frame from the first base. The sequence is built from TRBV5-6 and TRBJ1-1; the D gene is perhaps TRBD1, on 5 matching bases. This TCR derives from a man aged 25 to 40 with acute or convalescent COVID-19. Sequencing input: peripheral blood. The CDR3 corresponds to CASSPRVNTEAFF. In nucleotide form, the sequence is TGTGCCAGCAGCCCCAGGGTGAACACTGAAGCTTTCTTT.